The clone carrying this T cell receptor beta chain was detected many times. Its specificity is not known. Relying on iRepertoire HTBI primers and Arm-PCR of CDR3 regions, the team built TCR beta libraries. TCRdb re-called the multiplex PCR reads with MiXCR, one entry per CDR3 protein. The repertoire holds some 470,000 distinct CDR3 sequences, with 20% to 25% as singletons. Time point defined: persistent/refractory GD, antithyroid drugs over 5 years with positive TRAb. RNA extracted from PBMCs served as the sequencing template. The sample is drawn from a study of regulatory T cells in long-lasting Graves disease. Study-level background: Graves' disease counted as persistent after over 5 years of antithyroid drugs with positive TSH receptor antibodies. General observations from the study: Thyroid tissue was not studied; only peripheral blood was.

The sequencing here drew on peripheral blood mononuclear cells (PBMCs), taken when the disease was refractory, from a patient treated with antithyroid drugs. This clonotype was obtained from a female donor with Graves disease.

In DNA, the CDR3 is TGTGCCAGCAGTTTCCAGGACACCTACGAGCAGTACTTC. Amino acid sequence: CASSFQDTYEQYF. This sequence joins TRBV27 and TRBJ2-7, with a possible D match to TRBD1 (5 bases). This CDR3 contains 13 residues. Germline CDR1 MNHEY, CDR2 SMNVEV (reference sequence). V lost 3 bases and J 2 bases, leaving 8 bases between the germline ends.